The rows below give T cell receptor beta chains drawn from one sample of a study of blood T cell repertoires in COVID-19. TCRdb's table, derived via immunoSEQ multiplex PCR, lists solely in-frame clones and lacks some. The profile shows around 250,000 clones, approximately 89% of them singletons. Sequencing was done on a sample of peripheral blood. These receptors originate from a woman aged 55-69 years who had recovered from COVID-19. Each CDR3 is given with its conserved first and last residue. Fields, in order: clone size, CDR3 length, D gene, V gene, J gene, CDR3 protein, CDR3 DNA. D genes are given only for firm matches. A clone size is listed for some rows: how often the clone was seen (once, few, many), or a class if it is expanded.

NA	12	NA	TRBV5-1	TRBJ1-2	CASSLGTDGYTF	TGCGCCAGCAGCTTGGGGACAGATGGCTACACCTTC
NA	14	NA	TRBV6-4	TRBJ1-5	CASSDSAGYQPQHF	TGTGCCAGCAGTGACTCGGCAGGGTATCAGCCCCAGCATTTT
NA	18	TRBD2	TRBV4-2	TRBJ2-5	CASSQDGAGRGGEETQYF	TGTGCCAGCAGCCAAGACGGCGCTGGGCGGGGGGGCGAAGAGACCCAGTACTTC
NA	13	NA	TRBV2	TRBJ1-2	CASNRVTIVFPVF	TGTGCCAGCAACCGGGTCACCATCGTTTTCCCTGTCTTC
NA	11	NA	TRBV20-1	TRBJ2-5	CTDGQQETQYF	TGCACCGACGGACAGCAAGAGACCCAGTACTTC
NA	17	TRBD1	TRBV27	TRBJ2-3	CASSLGRGLIGTDTQYF	TGTGCCAGCAGTTTAGGCAGGGGGCTAATTGGTACAGATACGCAGTATTTT
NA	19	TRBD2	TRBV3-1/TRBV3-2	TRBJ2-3	CASSPPTSGGIKRTDTQYF	TGTGCCAGCAGCCCGCCGACTAGCGGGGGGATCAAACGCACAGATACGCAGTATTTT
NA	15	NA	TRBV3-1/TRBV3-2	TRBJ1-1	CASSQDQQGSREAFF	TGTGCCAGCAGCCAAGACCAACAGGGCTCCAGAGAAGCTTTCTTT
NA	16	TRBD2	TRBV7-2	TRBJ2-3	CASSFLAGGPSDTQYF	TGTGCCAGCAGCTTTCTAGCGGGGGGGCCGTCAGATACGCAGTATTTT
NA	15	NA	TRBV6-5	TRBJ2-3	CASRPGGAYTDTQYF	TGTGCCAGCCGGCCGGGCGGGGCCTACACAGATACGCAGTATTTT
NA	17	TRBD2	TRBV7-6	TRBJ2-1	CASSTPTSGGARNEQFF	TGTGCCAGCAGCACACCGACTAGCGGGGGGGCCCGCAATGAGCAGTTCTTC
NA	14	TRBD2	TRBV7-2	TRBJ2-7	CASSFQRGSYEQYF	TGTGCCAGCAGCTTCCAGCGGGGATCCTACGAGCAGTACTTC
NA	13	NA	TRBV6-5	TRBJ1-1	CASRNEGYTEAFF	TGTGCCAGCAGGAACGAGGGTTACACTGAAGCTTTCTTT
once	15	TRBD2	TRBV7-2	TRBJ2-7	CASSLGLAGGNEQYF	TGTGCCAGCAGCTTAGGCCTAGCGGGGGGGAATGAGCAGTACTTC
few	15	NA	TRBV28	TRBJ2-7	CASSSLRVQPHEQYF	TGTGCCAGCAGTTCTCTCAGGGTTCAGCCCCACGAGCAGTACTTC
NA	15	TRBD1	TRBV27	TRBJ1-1	CASRISGGIGTEAFF	TGTGCCAGCAGAATCTCAGGGGGGATCGGCACTGAAGCTTTCTTT
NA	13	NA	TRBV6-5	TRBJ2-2	CASTTTVGGELFF	TGTGCCAGCACCACCACCGTCGGCGGGGAGCTGTTTTTT
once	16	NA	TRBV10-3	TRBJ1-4	CAIRGGTTSGHEKLFF	TGTGCCATCAGGGGGGGGACAACCTCGGGGCATGAAAAACTGTTTTTT
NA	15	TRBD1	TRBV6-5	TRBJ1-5	CASRETGRYDQPQHF	TGTGCCAGCAGAGAGACAGGGAGATACGATCAGCCCCAGCATTTT
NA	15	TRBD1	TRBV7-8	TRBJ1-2	CASSLADRGRNGYTF	TGTGCCAGCAGCTTGGCGGACAGGGGGAGAAATGGCTACACCTTC
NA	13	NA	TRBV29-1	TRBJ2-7	CSGGEGRGSEQYF	TGCAGCGGAGGGGAGGGCAGGGGAAGCGAGCAGTACTTC
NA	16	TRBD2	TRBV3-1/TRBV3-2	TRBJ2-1	CASSQGLAGRYNEQFF	TGTGCCAGCAGCCAGGGACTAGCGGGGAGATACAATGAGCAGTTCTTC
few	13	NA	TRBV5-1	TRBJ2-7	CASSIQGNYEQYF	TGCGCCAGCAGTATCCAGGGAAACTACGAGCAGTACTTC
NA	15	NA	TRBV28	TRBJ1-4	CASTHPIRRGEKLFF	TGTGCCAGCACTCACCCGATCCGGAGGGGTGAAAAACTGTTTTTT
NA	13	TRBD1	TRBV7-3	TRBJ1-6	CASSSSGGSPLHF	TGTGCCAGCAGCTCCTCAGGGGGTTCACCCCTCCACTTT
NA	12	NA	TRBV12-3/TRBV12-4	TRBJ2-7	CASSSRSYEQYF	TGTGCCAGCAGTTCCCGTTCCTACGAGCAGTACTTC
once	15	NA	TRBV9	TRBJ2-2	CASSFGPQGNGELFF	TGTGCCAGCAGCTTCGGACCTCAGGGGAACGGGGAGCTGTTTTTT
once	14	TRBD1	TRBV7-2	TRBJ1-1	CASSLGTGRTEAFF	TGTGCCAGCAGCTTAGGGACAGGGCGAACTGAAGCTTTCTTT
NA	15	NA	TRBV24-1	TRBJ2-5	CATSERGRGRETQYF	TGTGCCACCAGTGAAAGAGGGCGCGGGCGGGAGACCCAGTACTTC
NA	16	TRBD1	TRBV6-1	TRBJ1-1	CASSGRTGFEDTEAFF	TGTGCCAGCAGTGGCCGGACAGGGTTTGAGGACACTGAAGCTTTCTTT
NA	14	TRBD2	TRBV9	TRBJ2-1	CASSLRGGQDEQFF	TGTGCCAGCAGCCTCCGGGGGGGCCAGGATGAGCAGTTCTTC
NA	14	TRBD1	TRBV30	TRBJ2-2	CAWSLGQGSGELFF	TGTGCCTGGAGTTTAGGACAGGGGTCCGGGGAGCTGTTTTTT
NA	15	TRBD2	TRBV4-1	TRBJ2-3	CASSQTGGGIDTQYF	TGCGCCAGCAGCCAAACCGGCGGGGGGATTGATACGCAGTATTTT
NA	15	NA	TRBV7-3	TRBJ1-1	CASSATRGTHTEAFF	TGTGCCAGCAGCGCAACCCGGGGGACTCACACTGAAGCTTTCTTT